This paragraph reports one T cell receptor beta chain. In the original analysis: Amplified reference gene primers provided the basis for estimating nucleated cell counts. Profiling relied on immunoSEQ multiplex PCR, and the TCRdb table lists in-frame clones only, not all of them. For V, J and clone size, that table is used; D and trimming come from the DNA. This sample has 95,000 to 150,000 clones; approximately 90% occur once, and the top ten carry roughly 2.2%. The data are from a study of blood T cell repertoires in COVID-19. About the research overall: Samples came from the United States, Italy and Spain, spanning acute and convalescent COVID-19. T cells, B-cell-depleted T cells, or PBMCs supplied cDNA or gDNA.

Germline loops: CDR1 SEHNR, CDR2 FQNEAQ (reference sequence). The CDR3 loop spans 14 amino acids. The J segment lost 5 bases and the V segment lost 3 bases, leaving 4 bases of the junction unmatched. The V and J genes are TRBV7-9 and TRBJ2-3; TRBD2 matches at 8 bases. Sequenced: peripheral blood. This TCR was sampled from a woman aged 45-60 years with acute or convalescent COVID-19. The DNA of the CDR3 is TGTGCCAGCAGCTTTACGGGGGGGTTAGATACGCAGTATTTT. Its translation: CASSFTGGLDTQYF.